This T cell receptor (beta chain) was retrieved from a study of T cell repertoires in cytomegalovirus infection. This clonotype has at least ten counts. Its specificity is not known. Germline assignment: CDR1 SGHVS and CDR2 FQNEAQ. V lost 5 bases and J lost 5, with 12 bases in between. This CDR3 region has 13 residues. MiXCR, applied by TCRdb to the reads, yields one record per CDR3 protein. The table records a few hundred thousand distinct CDR3 sequences, roughly a fifth of them present only once. The sequence derives from a human donor in good health (CMV status not recorded). Some clones in this sample may be carry-over from other donors' samples. The chain is built from TRBV7-8 and TRBJ1-1; D perhaps matches TRBD1 (6 bases). The specimen was cultured PBMCs, collected from culture after CMV antigen stimulation. The CDR3 loop reads CASSPTGFTEAFF. For the CDR3, the DNA is TGTGCCAGCAGCCCAACAGGGTTTACTGAAGCTTTCTTT. Combining the CDR3 with reference TRBV7-8 and TRBJ1-1 gives the whole variable domain GAGVSQSPRYKVAKRGQDVALRCDPISGHVSLFWYQQALGQGPEFLTYFQNEAQLDKSGLPSDRFFAERPEGSVSTLKIQRTQQEDSAVYLCASSPTGFTEAFFGQGTRLTVV.